Presented here are 4 T cell receptor beta chains from one specimen sequenced in a study of cytomegalovirus exposure and HLA in healthy donors. Assay: immunoSEQ multiplex PCR; the TCRdb copy retains only in-frame clones and omits some. The top ten clones hold around 11% of a sample with approximately 230,000 clones, about 88% of them seen once. Sequencing input: PBMCs. The receptors originated from a man aged 18-30 years in good health and CMV-seropositive.

The chain carries TRBV18 and TRBJ2-7, with 9 positions matching TRBD1. The CDR3 is 15 residues long. Germline lookup yields CDR1 KGHSH and CDR2 LQKENI. With V trimmed by 6 bases and J by 6 bases, 12 bases remained unmatched. CDR3 region: CASSKTGTGTIEQYF. The CDR3 nucleotides read TGTGCCAGCTCCAAAACCGGGACAGGGACGATCGAGCAGTACTTC.

V is TRBV15 and J is TRBJ1-4; D not resolved. This CDR3 is 15 amino acids long. The V end was cut by 0 bases, the J end by 7 bases, with 12 bases between. CDR1 and CDR2 from the germline V gene are LNHNV and YYDKDF (reference sequence). CDR3 region: CATSRDLLRGEKLFF. CDR3 coding DNA: TGTGCCACCAGCAGAGACCTATTGAGAGGTGAAAAACTGTTTTTT. The full variable domain, its missing parts supplied by reference TRBV15 and TRBJ1-4, is DAMVIQNPRYQVTQFGKPVTLSCSQTLNHNVMYWYQQKSSQAPKLLFHYYDKDFNNEADTPDNFQSRRPNTSFCFLDIRSPGLGDTAMYLCATSRDLLRGEKLFFGSGTQLSVL.

The rearrangement links TRBV7-2 to TRBJ1-2; D unresolved. Germline V gene data show CDR1 as SGHTA and CDR2 as FQGNSA. Trimming left V 1 base short and J 2 bases short, with 2 bases between. The CDR3 sequence is 12 residues long. The CDR3 DNA follows: TGTGCCAGCAGCTTAGTCAACTATGGCTACACCTTC. As protein: CASSLVNYGYTF.

The V and J genes are TRBV10-3 and TRBJ2-3; D could derive from TRBD1 or TRBD2 (5 bases each). Germline V gene lookup returns CDR1 ENHRY and CDR2 SYGVKD. The CDR3 is made up of 14 amino acids. V lost 6 bases and J 9 bases, leaving 19 bases between the germline ends. The CDR3 DNA reads TGTGCCATCAGGGGTAGCGAAGGGGTAGGCACGCAGTATTTT. Translation: CAIRGSEGVGTQYF.